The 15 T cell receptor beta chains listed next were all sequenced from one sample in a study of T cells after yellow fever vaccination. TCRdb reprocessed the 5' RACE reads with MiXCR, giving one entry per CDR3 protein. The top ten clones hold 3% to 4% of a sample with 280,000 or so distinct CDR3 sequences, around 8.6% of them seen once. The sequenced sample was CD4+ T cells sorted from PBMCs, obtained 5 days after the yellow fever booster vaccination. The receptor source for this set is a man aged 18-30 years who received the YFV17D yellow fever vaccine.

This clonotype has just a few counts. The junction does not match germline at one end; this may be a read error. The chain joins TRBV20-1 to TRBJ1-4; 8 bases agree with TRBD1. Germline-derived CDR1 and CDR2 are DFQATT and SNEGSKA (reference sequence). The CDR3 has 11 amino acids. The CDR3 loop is CSARDRGTGLF. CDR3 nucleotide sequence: TGCAGTGCTAGAGATCGGGGGACAGGCCTTTTT.

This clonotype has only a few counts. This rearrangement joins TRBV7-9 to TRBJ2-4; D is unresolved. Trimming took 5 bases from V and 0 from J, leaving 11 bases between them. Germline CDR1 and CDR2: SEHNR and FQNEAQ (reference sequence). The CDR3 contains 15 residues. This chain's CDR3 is CASSRVPLAKNIQYF. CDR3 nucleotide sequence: TGTGCCAGCAGCCGGGTCCCCTTAGCCAAAAACATTCAGTACTTC.

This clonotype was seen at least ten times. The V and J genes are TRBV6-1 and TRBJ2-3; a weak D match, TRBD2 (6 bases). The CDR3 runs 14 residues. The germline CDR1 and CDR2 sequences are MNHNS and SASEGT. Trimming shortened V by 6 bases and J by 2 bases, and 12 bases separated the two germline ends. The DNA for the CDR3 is TGTGCCAGCAGGGGACTGGGATACACAGATACGCAGTATTTT. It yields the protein CASRGLGYTDTQYF.

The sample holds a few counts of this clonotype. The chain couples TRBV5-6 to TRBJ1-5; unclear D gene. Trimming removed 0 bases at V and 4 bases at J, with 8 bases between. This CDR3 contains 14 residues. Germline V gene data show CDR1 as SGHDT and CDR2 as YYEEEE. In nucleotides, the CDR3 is TGTGCCAGCAGCTTGGTTGGCCGTAATCAGCCCCAGCATTTT. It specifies CASSLVGRNQPQHF.

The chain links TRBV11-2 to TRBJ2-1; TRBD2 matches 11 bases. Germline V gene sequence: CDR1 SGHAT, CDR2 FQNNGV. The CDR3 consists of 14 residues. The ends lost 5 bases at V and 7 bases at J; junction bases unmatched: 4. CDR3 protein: CASSRLAGLNEQFF. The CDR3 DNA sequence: TGTGCCAGCAGCCGACTAGCGGGGCTAAATGAGCAGTTCTTC.

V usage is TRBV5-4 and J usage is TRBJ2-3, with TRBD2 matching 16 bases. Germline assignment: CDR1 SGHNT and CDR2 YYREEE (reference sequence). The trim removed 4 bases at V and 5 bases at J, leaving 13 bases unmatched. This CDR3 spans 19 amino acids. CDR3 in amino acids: CASSPGGLAGGQRGDTQYF. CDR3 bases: TGTGCCAGCAGCCCGGGGGGACTAGCGGGGGGGCAAAGGGGAGATACGCAGTATTTT. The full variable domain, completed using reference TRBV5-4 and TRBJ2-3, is ETGVTQSPTHLIKTRGQQVTLRCSSQSGHNTVSWYQQALGQGPQFIFQYYREEENGRGNFPPRFSGLQFPNYSSELNVNALELDDSALYLCASSPGGLAGGQRGDTQYFGPGTRLTVL.

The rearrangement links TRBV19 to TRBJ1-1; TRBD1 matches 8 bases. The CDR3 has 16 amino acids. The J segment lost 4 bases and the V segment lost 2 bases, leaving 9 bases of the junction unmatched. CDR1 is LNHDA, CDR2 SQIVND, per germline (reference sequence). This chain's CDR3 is CASSILSGGRGTEAFF. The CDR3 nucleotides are TGTGCCAGTAGTATATTGTCAGGGGGCCGGGGCACTGAAGCTTTCTTT.

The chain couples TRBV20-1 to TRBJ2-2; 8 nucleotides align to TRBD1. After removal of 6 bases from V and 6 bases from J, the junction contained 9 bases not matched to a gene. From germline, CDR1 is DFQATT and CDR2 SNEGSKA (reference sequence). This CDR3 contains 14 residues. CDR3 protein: CSATDRAGAGELFF. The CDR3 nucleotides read TGCAGTGCAACGGACAGGGCAGGTGCCGGGGAGCTGTTTTTT.

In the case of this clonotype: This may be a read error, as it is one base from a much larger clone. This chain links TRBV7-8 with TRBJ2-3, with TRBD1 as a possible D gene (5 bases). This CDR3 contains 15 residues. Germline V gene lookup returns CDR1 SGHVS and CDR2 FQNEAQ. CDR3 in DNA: TGTGCCAGCAGCTTGCTAGGGGTTCTGACAGATACGGAGTATTTT. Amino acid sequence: CASSLLGVLTDTEYF.

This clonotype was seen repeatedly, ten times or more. The CDR3 nucleotides are TGTGCCAGCAGTGGGATGGGCGGGCCCCAGAGAGATACGCAGTATTTT. Protein: CASSGMGGPQRDTQYF. The chain employs TRBV2 and TRBJ2-3, with D possibly TRBD2 on 5 matching bases. V lost 4 bases and J lost 5, with 19 bases in between. Germline CDR1 SNHLY, CDR2 FYNNEI. The CDR3 length is 16 residues.

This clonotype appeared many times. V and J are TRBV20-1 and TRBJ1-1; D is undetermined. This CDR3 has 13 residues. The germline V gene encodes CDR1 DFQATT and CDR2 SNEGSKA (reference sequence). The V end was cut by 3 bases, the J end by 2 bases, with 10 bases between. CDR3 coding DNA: TGCAGTGCTAGTGAGGACCATAACACTGAAGCTTTCTTT. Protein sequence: CSASEDHNTEAFF.

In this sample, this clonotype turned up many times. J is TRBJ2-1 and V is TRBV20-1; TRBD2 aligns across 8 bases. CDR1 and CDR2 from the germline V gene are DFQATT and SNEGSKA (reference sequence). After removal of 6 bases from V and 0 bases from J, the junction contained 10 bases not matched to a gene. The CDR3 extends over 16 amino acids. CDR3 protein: CSAANAGTSSYNEQFF. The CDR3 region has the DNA TGCAGTGCGGCGAATGCCGGGACTAGCTCCTACAATGAGCAGTTCTTC.

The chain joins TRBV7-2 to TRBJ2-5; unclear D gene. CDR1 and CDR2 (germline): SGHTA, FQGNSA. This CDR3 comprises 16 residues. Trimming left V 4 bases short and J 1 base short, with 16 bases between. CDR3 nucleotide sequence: TGTGCCAGCAGCTCCCCGGACCGAATCACCCAAGAGACCCAGTACTTC. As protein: CASSSPDRITQETQYF.

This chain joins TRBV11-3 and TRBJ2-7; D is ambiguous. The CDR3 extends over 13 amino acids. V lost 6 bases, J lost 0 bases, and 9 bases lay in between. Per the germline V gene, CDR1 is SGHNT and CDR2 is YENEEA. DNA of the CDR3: TGTGCCAGCAGGTTGGCGAGCTCCTACGAGCAGTACGTC. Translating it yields CASRLASSYEQYV.

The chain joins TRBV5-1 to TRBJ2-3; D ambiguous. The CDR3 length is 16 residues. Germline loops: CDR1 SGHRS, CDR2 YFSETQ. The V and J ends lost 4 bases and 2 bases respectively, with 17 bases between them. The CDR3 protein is CASSRLGVSLTDTQYF. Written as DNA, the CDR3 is TGCGCCAGCAGCCGGTTAGGAGTCTCCCTCACAGATACGCAGTATTTT.